This T cell receptor beta chain was observed in a study of CD8+ T cells in alopecia areata. Study context: Among treated patients, oral tofacitinib was administered at 5 to 10 mg twice daily. Percent of scalp involved defined treated patients' severity scores. Study-level findings and limits: Tofacitinib delivered significant drops in scalp clonality and in expanded CD8+ clones among the top 100. For baseline CD8+ expansion, any link to response stays uncertain with one nonresponder.

This clone was observed a few times. Antigen unknown. Treatment defined: oral pan-JAK inhibitor, 5-10 mg twice daily. The CDR3 consists of 14 residues. The V end was cut by 6 bases, the J end by 0 bases, with 12 bases between. Germline V CDR1 and CDR2: MNHNS, SASEGT. Sequencing used cDNA as its template, made by extracting RNA and reverse transcribing it. Sequenced by immunoSEQ multiplex PCR; TCRdb stores in-frame clones only, minus some. This table holds about 120,000 clones, 61% found once. The V call is TRBV6-1, the J call TRBJ2-7; possible D gene TRBD2, 5 bases. Sequencing used CD4+ T cells sorted from blood, obtained at week 4, from a patient treated with tofacitinib. This clonotype was sampled from a human donor with alopecia areata. CDR3 in amino acids: CASRVSTTSYEQYF. The CDR3 DNA is TGTGCCAGCAGAGTATCGACTACCTCCTACGAGCAGTACTTC.